This T cell receptor (beta chain) was captured in a study of cytomegalovirus exposure and HLA in healthy donors. The PCR had 60 Vbeta and 13 Jbeta primers. Profiling relied on immunoSEQ multiplex PCR, and the TCRdb table lists in-frame clones only, not all of them. Among about 160,000 clones listed, about three quarters were seen once. This CDR3 is 22 amino acids long. V gave up 4 bases and J gave up 1 base; unmatched junction bases: 22. The germline CDR1 and CDR2 sequences are SGDLS and YYNGEE. This sequence joins TRBV9 and TRBJ2-1; 11 bases map to TRBD2. Sequenced sample: PBMCs. The clonotype comes from a middle-aged man in good health and CMV-seropositive. The CDR3 DNA reads TGTGCCAGCAGCCCCGCCGGGACTAGCGGAACACCTCTTGGGGGATCCTACAATGAGCAGTTCTTC. It codes for CASSPAGTSGTPLGGSYNEQFF.